This entry is about one T cell receptor (beta chain). What it binds is not known. This sample was included in a study of cytomegalovirus exposure and HLA in healthy donors. Study outcomes and limitations: Analysis was performed later, and it showed HLA-associated TCR beta chains to be more clonally expanded than equally common others.

The primer mix had 60 Vbeta and 13 Jbeta primers. TCRdb's copy holds only in-frame clones and misses some; the assay was immunoSEQ multiplex PCR. The data contain about 120,000 clones, roughly 77% of them seen just once; the ten biggest clones take up about 5%. This TCR was recovered from a man aged 50 or older in good health and CMV-seropositive. What was sequenced was PBMCs.

The CDR3 loop reads CASSSTLYEQYF. CDR3 nucleotide sequence: TGTGCCAGCAGTTCAACACTATACGAGCAGTACTTC. The gene calls are TRBV28 and TRBJ2-7; D gene ambiguous. The CDR3 runs to 12 residues. Germline V lookup: CDR1 MDHEN, CDR2 SYDVKM. Trimming took off 4 bases at V and 4 bases at J, with 8 bases between the two ends.